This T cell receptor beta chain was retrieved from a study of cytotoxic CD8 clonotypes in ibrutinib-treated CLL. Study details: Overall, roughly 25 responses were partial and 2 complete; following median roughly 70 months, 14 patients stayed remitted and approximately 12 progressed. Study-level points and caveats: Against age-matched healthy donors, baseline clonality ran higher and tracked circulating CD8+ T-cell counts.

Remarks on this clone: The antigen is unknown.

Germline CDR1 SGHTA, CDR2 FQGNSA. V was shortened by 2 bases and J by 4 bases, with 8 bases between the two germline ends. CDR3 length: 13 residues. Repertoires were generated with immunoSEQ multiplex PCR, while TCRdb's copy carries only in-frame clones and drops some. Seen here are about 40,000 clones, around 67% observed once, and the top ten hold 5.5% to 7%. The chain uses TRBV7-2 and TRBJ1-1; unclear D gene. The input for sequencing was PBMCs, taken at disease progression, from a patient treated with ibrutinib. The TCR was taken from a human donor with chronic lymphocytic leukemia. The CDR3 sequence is CASSLMGPTEAFF. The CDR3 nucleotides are TGTGCCAGCAGCTTAATGGGTCCCACTGAAGCTTTCTTT.